These 22 T cell receptor beta chains came from one sample sequenced in a study of radiation and T cells in renal cell carcinoma. The time point was: baseline pretreatment blood. The sample's treatment: 15 Gy SBRT to primary tumor, nephrectomy 4 weeks later. Profiled with immunoSEQ multiplex PCR; TCRdb holds only in-frame clones, not every one. Of roughly 120,000 clones in the sample, roughly 80% are singletons; the top ten hold 3%. The sequencing here drew on blood, taken from a patient whose treatment included radiotherapy and nephrectomy. These receptors all come from a woman aged 60-75 years with renal cell carcinoma.

J is TRBJ1-3 and V is TRBV7-9, with a weak D call TRBD1 (6 bases). The V end was cut by 2 bases, the J end by 1 base, with 6 bases between. Germline lookup yields CDR1 SEHNR and CDR2 FQNEAQ (reference sequence). The CDR3 extends over 14 amino acids. Here the CDR3 reads CASSLRGSGNTIYF. In DNA form, the CDR3 reads TGTGCCAGCAGCTTAAGGGGGTCTGGAAACACCATATATTTT.

This chain joins TRBV18 and TRBJ2-5; D call uncertain. Germline CDR1 reads KGHSH; CDR2 reads LQKENI. This CDR3 comprises 13 residues. V lost 4 bases, J lost 1 base, and 7 bases lay in between. CDR3: CASSLEAQETQYF. The DNA of the CDR3 is TGTGCCAGCTCACTCGAAGCCCAAGAGACCCAGTACTTC. Full variable domain (remainder filled in from reference TRBV18 and TRBJ2-5): NAGVMQNPRHLVRRRGQEARLRCSPMKGHSHVYWYRQLPEEGLKFMVYLQKENIIDESGMPKERFSAEFPKEGPSILRIQQVVRGDSAAYFCASSLEAQETQYFGPGTRLLVL.

The chain uses TRBV15 and TRBJ1-2; D gene ambiguous. CDR3 length: 17 amino acids. Germline CDR1 reads LNHNV; CDR2 reads YYDKDF (reference sequence). V shed 3 bases and J shed 6 bases, with 23 bases lying between them. The CDR3 is CATSSGERPLPPDGYTF. Written as DNA, the CDR3 is TGTGCCACCAGCAGCGGGGAGAGGCCTCTCCCTCCGGATGGCTACACCTTC.

The chain joins TRBV28 to TRBJ1-2; unclear D gene. The V end lost 5 bases, the J end lost 2 bases, and 12 bases lay between the germline ends. The germline gives CDR1 MDHEN, CDR2 SYDVKM. The CDR3 sequence is 14 residues long. CDR3 nucleotide sequence: TGTGCCAGCAGTCCCCTGTTAATAAACTATGGCTACACCTTC. Protein: CASSPLLINYGYTF.

The V call is TRBV25-1, the J call TRBJ2-2, with TRBD2 as a possible D gene (6 bases). The CDR3 runs to 15 residues. CDR1 is MGHDK and CDR2 is SYGVNS in the germline V gene. V lost 1 base to trimming and J lost 5 bases, with 11 bases between them. CDR3 sequence (DNA): TGTGCCAGCAGTGAATTCGGGGGTCAAACCGGGGAGCTGTTTTTT. Translating it yields CASSEFGGQTGELFF.

The CDR3 DNA reads TGCGCCAGCAGCCAAGCCGGAAGCGGAGCCTACAATGAGCAGTTCTTC. Encoded protein: CASSQAGSGAYNEQFF. The chain employs TRBV4-1 and TRBJ2-1, with TRBD2 as a possible D gene (5 bases). Germline-derived CDR1 and CDR2 are MGHRA and YSYEKL. Trimming pared 1 base from V and 2 bases from J, leaving 12 bases between. CDR3 length: 16 residues.

The chain combines TRBV30 with TRBJ1-3; D is unclear. The CDR3 totals 13 residues. Trimming cost V 5 bases and J 0 bases, with 8 bases left between them. Germline assignment: CDR1 GTSNPN and CDR2 SVGIG (reference sequence). The CDR3 DNA sequence: TGTGCCTGGGGACGGATCTCTGGAAACACCATATATTTT. This translates into CAWGRISGNTIYF.

The chain joins TRBV25-1 to TRBJ2-5; D is uncertain. The CDR3 runs to 11 residues. With 7 bases removed from V and 3 bases from J, the gap between germline ends came to 6 bases. Germline values: CDR1 MGHDK, CDR2 SYGVNS. The CDR3 DNA reads as TGTGCCAGCAACCGGGAAGAGACCCAGTACTTC. Residues: CASNREETQYF.

V usage is TRBV7-2 and J usage is TRBJ2-5; D gene ambiguous. CDR3 size: 13 residues. CDR1 and CDR2 from the germline V gene are SGHTA and FQGNSA. V lost 7 bases and J lost 4, with 13 bases in between. CDR3 DNA sequence: TGTGCCAGCACCCACCCCTGGGCAGAGACCCAGTACTTC. Its translation is CASTHPWAETQYF.

The rearrangement uses TRBV4-2 and TRBJ1-6; 7 bases align to TRBD1. With 5 bases clipped from V and 9 bases from J, the junction kept 13 bases outside the gene matches. The CDR3 length is 16 residues. Germline CDR1 is LGHNA and CDR2 is YNFKEQ. The CDR3 sequence: CASSGGQPLGGSPLHF. DNA for the CDR3: TGTGCCAGCAGCGGGGGACAGCCACTCGGTGGTTCACCCCTCCACTTT.

This chain joins TRBV4-2 and TRBJ1-2; D remains unclear. This CDR3 region has 16 residues. Germline lookup yields CDR1 LGHNA and CDR2 YNFKEQ. V lost 1 base and J lost 0, with 12 bases in between. The CDR3 spells CASSQVDGLTNYGYTF. The CDR3 DNA reads as TGTGCCAGCAGCCAAGTGGACGGACTAACTAACTATGGCTACACCTTC.

The chain has TRBV6-5 and TRBJ1-1; D is perhaps TRBD1 (5 bases). In germline, CDR1 is MNHEY, CDR2 SVGAGI. The CDR3 has 15 amino acids. Trimming shortened V by 7 bases and J by 2 bases, and 17 bases separated the two germline ends. The CDR3 DNA follows: TGTGCCAGCACCCCGAGCTTTGGACATAACACTGAAGCTTTCTTT. Translated: CASTPSFGHNTEAFF.

V gene TRBV10-3 combines with J gene TRBJ1-1; TRBD1 might be the D (6 bases). CDR1 and CDR2 (germline): ENHRY, SYGVKD. This CDR3 comprises 14 residues. The V end was cut by 11 bases, the J end by 3 bases, with 19 bases between. The CDR3 is CAVSGGAQDTEAFF. The CDR3 DNA reads TGTGCCGTCTCGGGGGGGGCGCAGGACACTGAAGCTTTCTTT.

The chain recombines TRBV28 with TRBJ1-3; weak D call: TRBD1 (5 bases). The CDR3 has 15 amino acids. From germline, CDR1 is MDHEN and CDR2 SYDVKM. Trimming removed 3 bases at V and 4 bases at J, with 13 bases between. The CDR3 spells CASSLVGGTGNTIYF. The CDR3 DNA is TGTGCCAGCAGTTTGGTGGGGGGAACCGGAAACACCATATATTTT.

The chain couples TRBV7-8 to TRBJ1-3, with TRBD1 identical over 7 bases. V shed 6 bases, J shed 1 base, and the junction held 12 bases outside the gene matches. Per germline, CDR1 SGHVS and CDR2 FQNEAQ. The CDR3 has 17 residues. CDR3 protein: CASRYGTAQGSGNTIYF. The CDR3 DNA reads as TGTGCCAGCAGATACGGGACAGCCCAAGGTTCTGGAAACACCATATATTTT. The full variable domain, completed using reference TRBV7-8 and TRBJ1-3, is GAGVSQSPRYKVAKRGQDVALRCDPISGHVSLFWYQQALGQGPEFLTYFQNEAQLDKSGLPSDRFFAERPEGSVSTLKIQRTQQEDSAVYLCASRYGTAQGSGNTIYFGEGSWLTVV.

The chain recombines TRBV4-1 with TRBJ1-1; D is unclear. Per the germline V gene, CDR1 is MGHRA and CDR2 is YSYEKL. This CDR3 comprises 13 residues. V was cut by 6 bases and J by 5 bases, with 13 bases left in between. This CDR3 reads CASRQIRGTEAFF. The CDR3 bases are TGCGCCAGCAGGCAAATCCGGGGTACTGAAGCTTTCTTT.

The chain is built from TRBV28 and TRBJ1-2, with no clear D. The germline V and J ends were trimmed by 2 bases and 2 bases, with 9 bases remaining between them. Germline V gives CDR1 MDHEN, CDR2 SYDVKM. The CDR3 is 14 residues long. The CDR3 reads CASSLQQNNYGYTF. The DNA of the CDR3 is TGTGCCAGCAGTTTACAACAAAACAACTATGGCTACACCTTC.

The chain is built from TRBV28 and TRBJ2-7, with 9 bases lining up with TRBD1. CDR1 and CDR2 from the germline V gene are MDHEN and SYDVKM. The CDR3 loop spans 14 amino acids. V was clipped by 7 bases and J by 3 bases; unmatched bases: 7. As DNA, the CDR3 is TGTGCCAGCATACAGGGGGCGCGGAGCTACGAGCAGTACTTC. This translates into CASIQGARSYEQYF. Drawing the rest from reference TRBV28 and TRBJ2-7, the complete variable domain is DVKVTQSSRYLVKRTGEKVFLECVQDMDHENMFWYRQDPGLGLRLIYFSYDVKMKEKGDIPEGYSVSREKKERFSLILESASTNQTSMYLCASIQGARSYEQYFGPGTRLTVT.

The chain is built from TRBV5-4 and TRBJ1-6; 8 nucleotides match TRBD1. The germline V gene has CDR1 SGHNT and CDR2 YYREEE (reference sequence). The CDR3 contains 14 residues. With 5 bases clipped from V and 4 bases from J, the junction kept 2 bases outside the gene matches. CDR3 DNA sequence: TGTGCCAGCAGGGACAGGGATTATAATTCACCCCTCCACTTT. This encodes CASRDRDYNSPLHF.

A few counts support this clone. The chain couples TRBV27 to TRBJ1-1, with TRBD1 matching 10 bases. Germline V gene lookup returns CDR1 MNHEY and CDR2 SMNVEV (reference sequence). This CDR3 has 15 residues. The V segment lost 4 bases and the J segment 5 bases; nucleotides outside the gene matches: 7. CDR3 in DNA: TGTGCCAGCAGTTCCCGGACAGGGGGATCGACTGAAGCTTTCTTT. Its protein is CASSSRTGGSTEAFF.

The chain joins TRBV28 to TRBJ2-2; D perhaps matches TRBD2 (6 bases). CDR3 length: 17 residues. From germline, CDR1 is MDHEN and CDR2 SYDVKM. V was shortened by 7 bases and J by 0 bases, with 18 bases between the two germline ends. This CDR3 is CASTLPGLFANTGELFF. DNA of the CDR3: TGTGCCAGCACCCTACCGGGACTTTTCGCGAACACCGGGGAGCTGTTTTTT.

In DNA form, the CDR3 reads TGTGCCAGCGGGAGGACAGGGGCTGAAGCTTTCTTT. Translated: CASGRTGAEAFF. The chain combines TRBV11-2 with TRBJ1-1; 9 positions match TRBD1. Germline assignment: CDR1 SGHAT and CDR2 FQNNGV. Trimming cost V 8 bases and J 6 bases; bases outside gene matches: 4. The CDR3 loop spans 12 amino acids.